This T cell receptor beta chain was sequenced for a study of technical replicates of blood from several donors. CDR1 is SEHNR and CDR2 is FQNEAQ in the germline V gene (reference sequence). The length of the CDR3 is 18 residues. With V trimmed by 3 bases and J by 3 bases, 8 bases remained unmatched. Some clones are missing from TCRdb's copy, which holds only in-frame ones; the method was immunoSEQ multiplex PCR. The table records some 80,000 clones, roughly 94% of them present only once. This receptor was identified in a human donor in good health. This chain links TRBV7-9 with TRBJ2-2; 12 bases fit TRBD1. Source material: T cells isolated from PBMCs. The CDR3 nucleotides are TGTGCCAGCAGCTTTCCGGGACAGGGGGCTTATGACACCGGGGAGCTGTTTTTT. Translation gives CASSFPGQGAYDTGELFF. Combining the CDR3 with reference TRBV7-9 and TRBJ2-2 gives the whole variable domain DTGVSQNPRHKITKRGQNVTFRCDPISEHNRLYWYRQTLGQGPEFLTYFQNEAQLEKSRLLSDRFSAERPKGSFSTLEIQRTEQGDSAMYLCASSFPGQGAYDTGELFFGEGSRLTVL.